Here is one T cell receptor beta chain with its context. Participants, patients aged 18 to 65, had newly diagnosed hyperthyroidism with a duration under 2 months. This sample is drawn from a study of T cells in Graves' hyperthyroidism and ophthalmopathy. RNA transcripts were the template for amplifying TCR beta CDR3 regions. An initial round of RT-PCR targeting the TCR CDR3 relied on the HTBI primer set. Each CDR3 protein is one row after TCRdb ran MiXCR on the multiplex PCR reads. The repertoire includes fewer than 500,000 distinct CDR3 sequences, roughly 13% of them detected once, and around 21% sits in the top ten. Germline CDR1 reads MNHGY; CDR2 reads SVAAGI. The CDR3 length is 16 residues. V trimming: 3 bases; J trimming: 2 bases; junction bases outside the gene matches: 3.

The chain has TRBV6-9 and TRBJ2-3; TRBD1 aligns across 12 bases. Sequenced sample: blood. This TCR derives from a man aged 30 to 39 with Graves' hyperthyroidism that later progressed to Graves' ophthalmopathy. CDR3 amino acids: CASSYPGQGATDTQYF. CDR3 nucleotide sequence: TGTGCCAGCAGTTACCCGGGACAGGGGGCCACAGATACGCAGTATTTT.